This entry features one T cell receptor beta chain sequence. This sample is drawn from a study of cytomegalovirus exposure and HLA in healthy donors. In the study overall: A later analysis reported the 100 to 150 validation repertoires used the same platform as the approximately 650 first-cohort repertoires.

The donors were members of the validation cohort, which comprised roughly 120 subjects and was separate from the first cohort of around 700 subjects. The CDR3 runs 14 residues. CDR1 SGHNT and CDR2 YYREEE come from the germline V gene (reference sequence). V dropped 4 bases and J dropped 5; count of bases not matched to a gene: 6. Clones were sequenced by immunoSEQ multiplex PCR, and TCRdb holds only the in-frame ones, with some missing. Of 130,000 to 150,000 clones listed, approximately 90% were seen once; the top ten hold roughly 6.5%. The genes are TRBV5-4 and TRBJ2-3; 8 bases are shared with TRBD1. The sequence was obtained from a woman aged 30 to 39 in good health and CMV-seropositive. The sequenced sample consisted of PBMCs. The CDR3 nucleotides are TGTGCCAGCAGCAAGGACAGGGTTCTAGATACGCAGTATTTT. As protein: CASSKDRVLDTQYF.